The next 28 T cell receptor beta chains were all read from a single sample in a study of cytomegalovirus exposure and HLA in healthy donors. TCRdb's table, derived via immunoSEQ multiplex PCR, lists solely in-frame clones and lacks some. Of 150,000 to 170,000 clones in the sample, more than 70% are singletons; the top ten hold 2.1%. The sequenced sample was PBMCs. The receptor set was obtained from a human donor in good health.

The gene calls are TRBV6-1 and TRBJ2-5; D possibly corresponds to TRBD1 (5 bases). CDR1 and CDR2 from the germline V gene are MNHNS and SASEGT. The CDR3 consists of 13 residues. V was pared by 2 bases and J by 7 bases, with 11 bases between. The CDR3 here is CASSEQGSGTQYF. The CDR3 nucleotides are TGTGCCAGCAGTGAACAGGGCAGTGGGACCCAGTACTTC.

The V gene is TRBV11-2, the J gene TRBJ1-1, with D perhaps TRBD1 (6 bases). The CDR3 spans 14 residues. The V gene lost 3 bases and the J gene lost 2 bases, with 10 bases spanning the gap. Germline CDR1 SGHAT, CDR2 FQNNGV. In DNA form, the CDR3 reads TGTGCCAGCAGCTTCCAGGGGTTTAACACTGAAGCTTTCTTT. It yields the protein CASSFQGFNTEAFF.

The CDR3 region has the DNA TGTGCCAGCAGTTACTCTACGGGGGGTAGGACAGATACGCAGTATTTT. Translating it yields CASSYSTGGRTDTQYF. The V and J genes are TRBV6-6 and TRBJ2-3; 7 bases align to TRBD2. The CDR3 runs 16 residues. J gave up 3 bases and V 0 bases, and 6 bases lay outside the gene matches. Germline V lookup: CDR1 MNHNY, CDR2 SVGAGI (reference sequence).

Only one count was recorded for this clone. In nucleotides, the CDR3 is TGTGCCAGTAGTATCGGTCCGTCAGCAGGGTATGGCTACACCTTC. Protein product: CASSIGPSAGYGYTF. This chain connects TRBV19 to TRBJ1-2; the D gene is possibly TRBD1 (5 bases). Per the germline V gene, CDR1 is LNHDA and CDR2 is SQIVND (reference sequence). V was pared by 3 bases and J by 5 bases, with 16 bases between. The CDR3 is 15 amino acids.

CDR3 in DNA: TGTGCCAGCAGTTACCTCGTCACCGGGGAGCTGTTTTTT. This codes for CASSYLVTGELFF. The chain uses TRBV6-5 and TRBJ2-2, with D unresolved. The germline gives CDR1 MNHEY, CDR2 SVGAGI. This CDR3 is 13 amino acids long. The V and J ends lost 2 bases and 4 bases respectively, with 5 bases between them.

This clone has only one observation. The chain employs TRBV2 and TRBJ1-1; D is perhaps TRBD1 (6 bases). Germline V lookup: CDR1 SNHLY, CDR2 FYNNEI. V gave up 7 bases and J gave up 4 bases, with 16 bases separating them. This CDR3 is built from 14 residues. CDR3: CASIRGTGGTEAFF. Here the CDR3 DNA reads TGTGCCAGCATAAGGGGGACGGGTGGCACTGAAGCTTTCTTT.

The chain combines TRBV5-8 with TRBJ1-5; D is ambiguous. V was clipped by 3 bases and J by 2 bases, with 9 bases between them. The CDR3 has 14 residues. Germline CDR1 is SGHTS and CDR2 is YDEGEE. The chain's CDR3 is CASSSGSGNQPQHF. The DNA for the CDR3 is TGTGCCAGCAGCTCCGGGTCGGGCAATCAGCCCCAGCATTTT.

The chain recombines TRBV29-1 with TRBJ1-2; TRBD1 is a possible D gene (6 bases). Germline-derived CDR1 and CDR2 are SQVTM and ANQGSEA. This CDR3 has 12 residues. V lost 3 bases and J 8 bases, leaving 13 bases between the germline ends. CDR3 amino acids: CSVDGGAHGYTF. CDR3 nucleotide sequence: TGCAGCGTTGACGGGGGGGCGCACGGCTACACCTTC.

The sample holds one count of this clone. The genes are TRBV11-3 and TRBJ2-5; D call uncertain. V was pared by 2 bases and J by 3 bases, with 7 bases between. Germline V gene data show CDR1 as SGHNT and CDR2 as YENEEA. This CDR3 is 13 amino acids long. CDR3: CASSLYAEETQYF. CDR3 sequence (DNA): TGTGCCAGCAGCTTATATGCGGAAGAGACCCAGTACTTC.

V is TRBV7-3 and J is TRBJ2-2; D not certain. The CDR3 totals 15 residues. Germline V CDR1 and CDR2: SGHTA, FQGTGA. V dropped 1 base and J dropped 4 bases, with 10 bases sitting between them. Here the CDR3 DNA reads TGTGCCAGCAGCTTAATCGCGGCGAGCACCGGGGAGCTGTTTTTT. Encoded protein: CASSLIAASTGELFF.

CDR3: CASIGRSSGTTYEQYF. The CDR3 nucleotides are TGTGCCAGCATAGGGAGGTCTAGCGGGACCACCTACGAGCAGTACTTC. This sequence joins TRBV25-1 and TRBJ2-7, with TRBD2 identical over 9 bases. V lost 7 bases and J lost 2; bases outside the gene matches: 12. The CDR3 loop spans 16 amino acids. Germline CDR1 MGHDK, CDR2 SYGVNS.

V gene TRBV7-2 combines with J gene TRBJ2-3; 13 bases fit TRBD2. The CDR3 is made up of 16 amino acids. CDR1 is SGHTA and CDR2 is FQGNSA in the germline V gene. Trimming cost V 5 bases and J 2 bases; bases outside gene matches: 4. CDR3 bases: TGTGCCAGCAGCCGGACTAGCGGGGGATACACAGATACGCAGTATTTT. It encodes CASSRTSGGYTDTQYF.

The rearrangement joins TRBV29-1 to TRBJ2-7, with D unresolved. Germline assignment: CDR1 SQVTM and CDR2 ANQGSEA. V was shortened by 1 base and J by 3 bases, with 7 bases between the two germline ends. This CDR3 contains 12 residues. The CDR3 DNA reads TGCAGCGTTGAAGGGCAGTACTACGAGCAGTACTTC. Its translation: CSVEGQYYEQYF.

This clone has only a few counts. The rearrangement links TRBV5-6 to TRBJ1-2, with 11 bases lining up with TRBD1. Germline V gene sequence: CDR1 SGHDT, CDR2 YYEEEE. This CDR3 spans 15 amino acids. Trimming removed 4 bases from V and 4 bases from J; junction bases left unmatched: 6. The CDR3 here is CASSLGTGGSYGYTF. CDR3 coding DNA: TGTGCCAGCAGCCTTGGGACAGGGGGTTCCTATGGCTACACCTTC.

This chain links TRBV6-5 with TRBJ2-4; 7 bases agree with TRBD1. This CDR3 is built from 15 residues. The germline V gene encodes CDR1 MNHEY and CDR2 SVGAGI. V shed 5 bases, J shed 1 base, and the junction held 5 bases outside the gene matches. CDR3 DNA: TGTGCCAGCAGTACAGGGGTTGGGGCCAAAAACATTCAGTACTTC. The encoded protein is CASSTGVGAKNIQYF.

This chain links TRBV5-6 with TRBJ2-4; 13 positions agree with TRBD2. The V gene end was trimmed by 1 base and the J gene end by 1 base; junction bases not matched to a gene: 5. Germline V gives CDR1 SGHDT, CDR2 YYEEEE. The CDR3 is 18 residues long. The CDR3 DNA reads as TGTGCCAGCAGCTTGACTAGCGGGAGGGCCGGCGCCAAAAACATTCAGTACTTC. Amino acids: CASSLTSGRAGAKNIQYF.

The chain links TRBV5-6 to TRBJ1-5; possible D gene TRBD1, 5 bases. The germline V gene encodes CDR1 SGHDT and CDR2 YYEEEE. This CDR3 contains 15 residues. The V gene lost 1 base and the J gene lost 7 bases, with 15 bases spanning the gap. CDR3 region: CASSLWGLPEQPQHF. In DNA form, the CDR3 reads TGTGCCAGCAGCTTGTGGGGCTTGCCCGAACAGCCCCAGCATTTT. Combining the CDR3 with reference TRBV5-6 and TRBJ1-5 gives the whole variable domain DAGVTQSPTHLIKTRGQQVTLRCSPKSGHDTVSWYQQALGQGPQFIFQYYEEEERQRGNFPDRFSGHQFPNYSSELNVNALLLGDSALYLCASSLWGLPEQPQHFGDGTRLSIL.

The chain has TRBV6-5 and TRBJ2-5, with D possibly matching TRBD1 (6 bases). This CDR3 has 14 residues. The germline CDR1 and CDR2 sequences are MNHEY and SVGAGI. Trimming shortened V by 0 bases and J by 5 bases, and 10 bases separated the two germline ends. The CDR3 reads CASSYSDRPETQYF. The CDR3 DNA is TGTGCCAGCAGTTACTCAGACAGGCCGGAGACCCAGTACTTC.

The CDR3 DNA follows: TGTGCCACCACCGGGGGTTTAGGCAGGGAAGATACGCAGTATTTT. Translating gives CATTGGLGREDTQYF. The genes are TRBV2 and TRBJ2-3, with D maybe TRBD2 (6 bases). The V gene's germline CDR1 is SNHLY and CDR2 FYNNEI. The CDR3 totals 15 residues. Deletions cut 10 bases from V and 5 bases from J, with 22 bases between.

The genes are TRBV7-9 and TRBJ2-7; 9 bases agree with TRBD2. Trimming at V came to 5 bases and at J to 1 base, leaving 9 bases not matched to a gene. This CDR3 spans 16 amino acids. The germline V gene encodes CDR1 SEHNR and CDR2 FQNEAQ (reference sequence). CDR3 loop: CASSVPPSGVSYEQYF. The CDR3 nucleotides read TGTGCCAGCAGCGTACCCCCTAGCGGGGTATCCTACGAGCAGTACTTC. The variable domain in full, with the rest retrieved from reference TRBV7-9 and TRBJ2-7, is DTGVSQNPRHKITKRGQNVTFRCDPISEHNRLYWYRQTLGQGPEFLTYFQNEAQLEKSRLLSDRFSAERPKGSFSTLEIQRTEQGDSAMYLCASSVPPSGVSYEQYFGPGTRLTVT.

The V call is TRBV4-1, the J call TRBJ1-4; no firm D call. Germline CDR1 and CDR2: MGHRA and YSYEKL. Deletions cut 0 bases from V and 8 bases from J, with 16 bases between. The CDR3 extends over 16 amino acids. CDR3 sequence: CASSQDGGPFGEKLFF. CDR3 coding DNA: TGCGCCAGCAGCCAAGATGGCGGGCCCTTTGGGGAAAAACTGTTTTTT.

The chain carries TRBV9 and TRBJ2-7; 9 bases are shared with TRBD1. Germline loops: CDR1 SGDLS, CDR2 YYNGEE. Trimming cost V 3 bases and J 3 bases; bases outside gene matches: 7. The CDR3 runs 15 residues. The CDR3 DNA follows: TGTGCCAGCAGCGCATCGGGACAGGGATACTACGAGCAGTACTTC. Residues: CASSASGQGYYEQYF. The entire variable domain, with the rest obtained from reference TRBV9 and TRBJ2-7, is as follows: DSGVTQTPKHLITATGQRVTLRCSPRSGDLSVYWYQQSLDQGLQFLIQYYNGEERAKGNILERFSAQQFPDLHSELNLSSLELGDSALYFCASSASGQGYYEQYFGPGTRLTVT.

This chain uses TRBV19 with TRBJ2-7; 9 bases fit TRBD1. The CDR3 has 14 residues. V was clipped by 3 bases and J by 2 bases; unmatched bases: 2. Germline assignment: CDR1 LNHDA and CDR2 SQIVND (reference sequence). CDR3 coding DNA: TGTGCCAGTAGTATGGGACAGGGAGCCTACGAGCAGTACTTC. Protein sequence: CASSMGQGAYEQYF.

The rearrangement uses TRBV5-5 and TRBJ2-7, with TRBD1 identical over 8 bases. The CDR3 is 16 amino acids. V dropped 7 bases and J dropped 0; count of bases not matched to a gene: 12. Germline V lookup: CDR1 SGHKS, CDR2 YYEKEE (reference sequence). CDR3 sequence reads: CASSVGTGMGSYEQYF. CDR3 DNA sequence: TGTGCCAGCTCGGTGGGGACAGGAATGGGCTCCTACGAGCAGTACTTC.

This clone was seen a single time. DNA of the CDR3: TGTGCCACCAGCAAGACAGGTAGCACAGATACGCAGTATTTT. It codes for CATSKTGSTDTQYF. The chain employs TRBV15 and TRBJ2-3; TRBD1 is a possible D gene (6 bases). The V end lost 4 bases, the J end lost 0 bases, and 8 bases lay between the germline ends. The CDR3 extends over 14 amino acids. Germline V lookup: CDR1 LNHNV, CDR2 YYDKDF (reference sequence). Filled out from reference TRBV15 and TRBJ2-3, the complete variable domain reads DAMVIQNPRYQVTQFGKPVTLSCSQTLNHNVMYWYQQKSSQAPKLLFHYYDKDFNNEADTPDNFQSRRPNTSFCFLDIRSPGLGDTAMYLCATSKTGSTDTQYFGPGTRLTVL.

The gene calls are TRBV6-1 and TRBJ1-5, with D perhaps matching TRBD1 (6 bases). Trimming removed 3 bases at V and 7 bases at J, with 16 bases between. This CDR3 has 15 residues. Looked up from germline, CDR1 is MNHNS and CDR2 is SASEGT. The CDR3 coding sequence is TGTGCCAGCAGTGATGCACAGGGTTGGGGACAGCCCCAGCATTTT. This translates into CASSDAQGWGQPQHF.

V usage is TRBV9 and J usage is TRBJ2-2; no definite D call. The germline V gene encodes CDR1 SGDLS and CDR2 YYNGEE. This CDR3 has 16 residues. Trimming left V 2 bases short and J 0 bases short, with 11 bases between. For the CDR3, the DNA is TGTGCCAGCAGCGTTTCTCGGGTATCGAACACCGGGGAGCTGTTTTTT. It codes for CASSVSRVSNTGELFF.

The chain employs TRBV7-2 and TRBJ1-2; D is unclear. Between the trimmed V and J ends, which lost 5 bases and 4 bases, there was a span of 8 bases. Looked up from germline, CDR1 is SGHTA and CDR2 is FQGNSA. There are 12 residues in the CDR3. CDR3 loop: CASSERRYGYTF. CDR3 bases: TGTGCCAGCAGCGAGCGTCGCTATGGCTACACCTTC.